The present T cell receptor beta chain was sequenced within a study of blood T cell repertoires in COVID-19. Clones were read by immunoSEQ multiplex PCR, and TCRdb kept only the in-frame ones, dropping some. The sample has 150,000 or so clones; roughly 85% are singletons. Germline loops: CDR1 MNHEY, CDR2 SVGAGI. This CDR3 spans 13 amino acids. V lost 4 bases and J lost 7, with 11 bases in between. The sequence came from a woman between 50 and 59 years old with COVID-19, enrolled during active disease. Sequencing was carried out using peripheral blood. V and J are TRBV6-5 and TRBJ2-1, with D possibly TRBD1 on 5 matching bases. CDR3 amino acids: CASSLAGLNEQFF. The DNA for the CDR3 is TGTGCCAGCAGTTTGGCAGGGTTAAATGAGCAGTTCTTC.